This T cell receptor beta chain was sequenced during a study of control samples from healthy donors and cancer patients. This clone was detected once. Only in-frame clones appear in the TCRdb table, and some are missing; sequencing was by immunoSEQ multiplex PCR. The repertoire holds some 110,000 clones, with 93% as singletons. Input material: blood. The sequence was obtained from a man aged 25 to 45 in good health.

This chain's CDR3 is CSVGGMNTEAFF. CDR3 sequence (DNA): TGCAGCGTTGGAGGGATGAACACTGAAGCTTTCTTT. This sequence joins TRBV29-1 and TRBJ1-1; D is unclear. CDR3 length equals 12 residues. Looked up from germline, CDR1 is SQVTM and CDR2 is ANQGSEA. V gave up 4 bases and J gave up 0 bases, with 6 bases separating them.